The 9 T cell receptor beta chains reported below all come from one sample, sequenced in a study of shared T cell receptors in the human thymus. Measured with immunoSEQ multiplex PCR; TCRdb has only the in-frame clones, and not every one. The sample includes hundreds of thousands of clones, more than 85% of them seen just once. The specimen sequenced was thymocytes. The source of these receptors is a human donor.

The gene calls are TRBV28 and TRBJ1-5, with a weak D call TRBD1 (5 bases). CDR1 MDHEN and CDR2 SYDVKM come from the germline V gene. The CDR3 has 14 amino acids. Trimming cost V 4 bases and J 6 bases, with 13 bases left between them. The CDR3 spells CASSSGGSGQPQHF. In nucleotides, the CDR3 is TGTGCCAGCAGTTCCGGGGGGTCAGGTCAGCCCCAGCATTTT.

Details on this clone: One junction end does not reproduce the germline sequence, and a read error may be involved. The genes are TRBV7-7 and TRBJ2-2, with a tentative D call TRBD1 (6 bases). The CDR3 is 15 amino acids. Germline CDR1 and CDR2: SSHAT and FNYEAQ (reference sequence). The CDR3 bases are TGTGCTAGCAGCTTAGCTACAGGGTCCACCGGGGAGCTGTTTTTT. Protein sequence: CASSLATGSTGELFF.

The V and J genes are TRBV2 and TRBJ2-7; 9 nucleotides match TRBD2. J lost 5 bases, V lost 6 bases, and 11 bases had no gene match. Germline CDR1 reads SNHLY; CDR2 reads FYNNEI. This CDR3 comprises 15 residues. CDR3 in DNA: TGTGCCAGCAGGTCCAGGCGGGAGGGGAGGAACGAGCAGTACTTC. Amino acid sequence: CASRSRREGRNEQYF.

The chain joins TRBV28 to TRBJ2-7; TRBD2 is a possible D gene (6 bases). V was pared by 4 bases and J by 9 bases, with 10 bases between. Looked up from germline, CDR1 is MDHEN and CDR2 is SYDVKM. This CDR3 has 11 amino acids. The CDR3 loop reads CASSSLASQYF. The CDR3 DNA reads TGTGCCAGCAGTTCTCTAGCGTCGCAGTACTTC.

The V call is TRBV29-1, the J call TRBJ2-6, with 12 bases aligning to TRBD2. This CDR3 comprises 16 residues. Germline-derived CDR1 and CDR2 are SQVTM and ANQGSEA. The ends lost 5 bases at V and 1 base at J; junction bases unmatched: 3. CDR3: CSVPLAGGSGANVLTF. In DNA, the CDR3 is TGCAGCGTTCCTCTAGCGGGAGGGTCTGGGGCCAACGTCCTGACTTTC.

The J gene is TRBJ2-2, the V gene TRBV21-1; the D call of TRBD2 is as the table states it, not checked on the DNA. TRBV21-1 represents a pseudogene. This CDR3 contains 17 residues. CDR3 protein: CASARSYSGPWAGELFF. CDR3 nucleotide sequence: TGTGCCAGCGCCCGGTCTTATAGCGGGCCGTGGGCCGGGGAGCTGTTTTTT.

The genes are TRBV28 and TRBJ2-4; D unresolved. This CDR3 is built from 23 residues. V was cut by 2 bases and J by 4 bases, with 36 bases left in between. CDR1 and CDR2 from the germline V gene are MDHEN and SYDVKM. The CDR3 nucleotides read TGTGCCAGCAGTTTAGATCTTTCGGACGTACCTCTGGCCCTTGAGTCCCGAAAAAACATTCAGTACTTC. Translation gives CASSLDLSDVPLALESRKNIQYF.

The chain couples TRBV5-1 to TRBJ1-2, with 12 bases that match TRBD1. Germline V gene lookup returns CDR1 SGHRS and CDR2 YFSETQ. The junction had 18 bases not matched to a gene; V was cut back by 4 bases and J by 2 bases. CDR3 size: 20 residues. The CDR3 bases are TGCGCCAGCAGCGTTGATATGGGACAGGGGGCCCCGGCAGGGAACTATGGCTACACCTTC. Amino acid sequence: CASSVDMGQGAPAGNYGYTF.

V usage is TRBV27 and J usage is TRBJ2-1; possible D gene TRBD1, 5 bases. Germline V gene data show CDR1 as MNHEY and CDR2 as SMNVEV (reference sequence). V was cut by 2 bases and J by 0 bases, with 11 bases left in between. CDR3 length: 16 residues. The CDR3 nucleotides read TGTGCCAGCAGTTTACAGGGCCAGTACTCCTACAATGAGCAGTTCTTC. This encodes CASSLQGQYSYNEQFF.